This is a list of T cell receptor beta chains from one sample in a study of blood T cell repertoires in COVID-19. Profiled with immunoSEQ multiplex PCR; TCRdb holds only in-frame clones, not every one. The table has hundreds of thousands of clones, approximately 85% seen once; the top ten hold about 5.1%. Sequencing was carried out using peripheral blood. These receptor sequences come from a man between 50 and 59 years old with active or convalescent COVID-19. CDR3s leave out the opening cysteine and the closing phenylalanine or tryptophan. Where a row states a size, it is once, few, many or the class of an expanded clone; other rows omit it.

CDR3 protein: ASMRMNTGELF; V gene: TRBV19; J gene: TRBJ2-2; clone size: .
CDR3 protein: SASSGHEQY; V gene: TRBV20-1; J gene: TRBJ2-7; clone size: .
CDR3 protein: ASSLRGGSYEQY; V gene: TRBV7-9; J gene: TRBJ2-7; clone size: .
CDR3 protein: AWSPTPEATNEKLF; V gene: TRBV30; J gene: TRBJ1-4; clone size: .
CDR3 protein: ASSRTGVNYGYT; V gene: TRBV3-1/TRBV3-2; J gene: TRBJ1-2; clone size: .
CDR3 protein: ASTRTGIYEQY; V gene: TRBV7-9; J gene: TRBJ2-7; clone size: .
CDR3 protein: ASSSPGGVWYNEQF; V gene: TRBV2; J gene: TRBJ2-1; clone size: .
CDR3 protein: ATSRDGTATSPLH; V gene: TRBV15; J gene: TRBJ1-6; clone size: .
CDR3 protein: ASSLAVYNEQF; V gene: TRBV18; J gene: TRBJ2-1; clone size: few
CDR3 protein: ASSLGGRAYNEQF; V gene: TRBV5-1; J gene: TRBJ2-1; clone size: .
CDR3 protein: ASSLEFWGTVNTEAF; V gene: TRBV7-9; J gene: TRBJ1-1; clone size: .
CDR3 protein: ASSSIPRQGPYSGANVLT; V gene: TRBV5-4; J gene: TRBJ2-6; clone size: .
CDR3 protein: AWSDRVRNSPLH; V gene: TRBV30; J gene: TRBJ1-6; clone size: .
CDR3 protein: ASSPGAGGVLETQY; V gene: TRBV4-1; J gene: TRBJ2-5; clone size: once
CDR3 protein: ASSLGLAGSTDTQY; V gene: TRBV27; J gene: TRBJ2-3; clone size: .
CDR3 protein: ASSIRGLGQGAEKLF; V gene: TRBV7-9; J gene: TRBJ1-4; clone size: .